The present entry profiles one T cell receptor beta chain with its context. Its binding antigen is unknown. Base qualities are missing; no much larger clone stands one base away. This specimen belongs to a study of blood T cell repertoires in COVID-19 (dated by TCRdb to the early 2020s). With regard to the full study: Samples covering the acute and convalescent phases of COVID-19 were provided by collaborators in the United States, Italy and Spain. The material from the prospective study consisted of cDNA or gDNA derived from T cells, B-cell-depleted T cells, or PBMCs. Subjects who had been exposed to COVID-19, were actively infected with it, or had recovered from it provided the deeply sampled blood TCRbeta repertoires that made up the dataset. The repertoires were released in a freely available public database intended as a resource for research on the immune response to SARS-CoV-2. The samples were drawn from two sources: the first 160 participants of the ongoing ImmuneRACE study, and 1,000 to 1,500 subjects contributed by 6 global collaborators. The sample metadata nearly always contained a de-identified subject ID, COVID-19 status, age in years and sex. HLA class I and class II types, where available, came from metadata supplied by the sample provider rather than from assay-based typing.

V is cut back by 5 bases and J by 2 bases, with 6 bases in the junction unmatched. From a lookup of the germline V gene (reference sequence), CDR1 and CDR2 are SGHAT and FQDESV. There are 15 amino acids in the CDR3, from cysteine to phenylalanine inclusive. Just CDR3 DNA is preserved here, 45 bases in frame from base 1. Study-wide findings and limitations: The amount of clinical and demographic metadata varied by source and participant and was provided uncurated.

Participants in the prospective study were enrolled through a virtual design, were aged 18 to 89 years, and lived in approximately 25 United States geographic areas. To assign participants to cohorts, the prospective study relied on clinical history that participants themselves reported in a screening survey and a study questionnaire. ImmuneRACE Cohort 3 recovered participants were defined by two consecutive negative NP/OP PCR tests, healthcare professional clearance, or symptom resolution. Mobile phlebotomists in the prospective study collected whole blood, serum and a nasopharyngeal or oropharyngeal swab from every participant. Participants in the prospective study had the option to provide additional blood draws and questionnaires over a roughly 2-month period. Blood samples from the prospective study were shipped frozen or at room temperature prior to DNA extraction. TCRbeta CDR3 regions were amplified from genomic DNA using the immunoSEQ Assay, a bias-controlled multiplex PCR. In the source study's methods: Within the assay, amplification of reference gene primers was used to estimate how many nucleated cells each sample contained. To quantify the absolute abundance of each unique TCRbeta CDR3 rearrangement, sequence reads were collapsed and filtered. For each sample, productive Simpson clonality was calculated as the square root of Simpson's diversity index across productive rearrangements. The clones in this table, taken by TCRdb from immuneACCESS, are in-frame only. Not every clone is retained; where verified, under half of the shortfall comes from an unresolved V gene, and the cause of the rest is unknown. From that table come the V and J calls and clone size; the DNA was used to work out D and trimming. In this sample the table shows some 200,000 clones, around 90% of which occur a single time. The top ten clonotypes cover 2% to 2.5% of the sample.

This receptor was obtained from a woman in her thirties who had recovered from COVID-19. The sample taken for sequencing was PBMCs or T cells enriched from blood (not recorded which). The V and J segments used are TRBV11-1 and TRBJ1-1, with 9 middle bases fitting TRBD1. The DNA sequence is as follows: TGTGCCAGCAGCGGAAACAGGGGGCTTAACACTGAAGCTTTCTTT. Its translation is CASSGNRGLNTEAFF.